Below are 24 T cell receptor beta chains sequenced from a single sample in a study of OX40 agonist ivuxolimab in advanced cancers. The method was immunoSEQ multiplex PCR; TCRdb's version includes in-frame clones alone and lacks a portion of them. The sample lists tens of thousands of clones, 70% to 85% seen once, with roughly a tenth in the top ten. Sample: CD4+ or CD8+ T cells sorted from blood, taken in a trial of the OX40 agonist ivuxolimab. These receptors originate from an adult with an advanced solid tumor such as melanoma, head and neck, liver or kidney cancer.

The chain joins TRBV19 to TRBJ2-1, with D perhaps matching TRBD1 or TRBD2 (5 bases each). The CDR3 spans 20 residues. The germline V gene has CDR1 LNHDA and CDR2 SQIVND (reference sequence). Trimming shortened V by 7 bases and J by 0 bases, and 28 bases separated the two germline ends. The CDR3 coding sequence is TGTGCCAGTACCGACCACCGGGACCCCGAGGTCATGAGCTCCTACAATGAGCAGTTCTTC. It yields the protein CASTDHRDPEVMSSYNEQFF.

This clone was picked up many times. The rearrangement uses TRBV10-3 and TRBJ1-2; D is possibly TRBD1 (5 bases). V was shortened by 7 bases and J by 0 bases, with 9 bases between the two germline ends. The CDR3 has 13 residues. CDR1 is ENHRY and CDR2 is SYGVKD in the germline V gene. The CDR3 DNA follows: TGTGCCATCATTATGGACACTAACTATGGCTACACCTTC. It encodes CAIIMDTNYGYTF.

The rearrangement links TRBV2 to TRBJ1-2; 7 nucleotides align to TRBD1. This CDR3 contains 14 residues. Trimming at V came to 6 bases and at J to 8 bases, leaving 12 bases not matched to a gene. The germline CDR1 and CDR2 sequences are SNHLY and FYNNEI. The CDR3 DNA is TGTGCCAGCAGGGAGGACAGGTCGGTAGAGGGCTACACCTTC. Residues: CASREDRSVEGYTF.

The genes are TRBV6-1 and TRBJ1-3; D not certain. V was cut by 1 base and J by 0 bases, with 13 bases left in between. Germline CDR1 reads MNHNS; CDR2 reads SASEGT. The CDR3 extends over 17 amino acids. The CDR3 loop reads CASSEGIWASSGNTIYF. CDR3 bases: TGTGCCAGCAGTGAAGGGATCTGGGCGAGCTCTGGAAACACCATATATTTT.

This rearrangement joins TRBV5-5 to TRBJ1-1; D call uncertain. The germline V and J ends were trimmed by 1 base and 1 base, with 8 bases remaining between them. Germline V gene sequence: CDR1 SGHKS, CDR2 YYEKEE (reference sequence). The CDR3 spans 14 residues. The CDR3 is CASSLYTENTEAFF. The DNA for the CDR3 is TGTGCCAGCAGCTTGTACACAGAGAACACTGAAGCTTTCTTT.

The chain links TRBV7-2 to TRBJ2-7, with D possibly TRBD1 on 8 matching bases. Germline CDR1 and CDR2: SGHTA and FQGNSA. This CDR3 region has 14 residues. V lost 8 bases to trimming and J lost 0 bases, with 14 bases between them. CDR3 nucleotide sequence: TGTGCCAGCGCCAACAGGGGGGGCTCCTACGAGCAGTACTTC. It specifies CASANRGGSYEQYF.

The chain links TRBV7-9 to TRBJ2-7; TRBD1 matches at 7 bases. The trim removed 4 bases at V and 3 bases at J, leaving 3 bases unmatched. The CDR3 has 13 amino acids. The germline gives CDR1 SEHNR, CDR2 FQNEAQ (reference sequence). The CDR3 coding sequence is TGTGCCAGCAGCTCCCGGGACAGCTACGAGCAGTACGTC. Encoded protein: CASSSRDSYEQYV.

The V call is TRBV6-6, the J call TRBJ2-7, with a weak D call TRBD1 (5 bases). Germline CDR1 and CDR2: MNHNY and SVGAGI (reference sequence). The CDR3 is made up of 14 amino acids. V was cut by 2 bases and J by 0 bases, with 8 bases left in between. CDR3 coding DNA: TGTGCCAGCAGTTACGGGGCTGCCTCCTACGAGCAGTACTTC. It codes for CASSYGAASYEQYF.

The V call is TRBV7-2, the J call TRBJ2-5; D unclear. The CDR3 sequence is 15 residues long. V lost 2 bases and J 5 bases, leaving 15 bases between the germline ends. Germline V gene lookup returns CDR1 SGHTA and CDR2 FQGNSA. CDR3 amino acids: CASSLWQVARETQYF. The DNA for the CDR3 is TGTGCCAGCAGCTTATGGCAGGTGGCGAGGGAGACCCAGTACTTC.

The V and J genes are TRBV7-8 and TRBJ2-1, with 9 bases aligning to TRBD1. Unmatched junction bases numbered 13, after V lost 4 bases and J lost 12 bases. The CDR3 is made up of 15 amino acids. CDR1 and CDR2 from the germline V gene are SGHVS and FQNEAQ. CDR3 nucleotides: TGTGCCAGCAGCTCTGCCGGGACAGGGCTGAAAGGGCAGTTCTTC. Amino acid sequence: CASSSAGTGLKGQFF.

This chain links TRBV5-1 with TRBJ2-3; 8 nucleotides agree with TRBD1. CDR3 length equals 15 residues. V trimming: 3 bases; J trimming: 5 bases; junction bases outside the gene matches: 8. Germline values: CDR1 SGHRS, CDR2 YFSETQ. CDR3 sequence (DNA): TGCGCCAGCAGCTCGCTGACAGGGGCGAAAGATACGCAGTATTTT. As protein: CASSSLTGAKDTQYF.

The genes are TRBV5-4 and TRBJ1-1, with a weak D call TRBD1 (5 bases). The CDR3 consists of 13 residues. V dropped 0 bases and J dropped 6 bases, with 9 bases sitting between them. Germline-derived CDR1 and CDR2 are SGHNT and YYREEE (reference sequence). The CDR3 here is CASSLEWGAEAFF. CDR3 in DNA: TGTGCCAGCAGCTTGGAGTGGGGCGCTGAAGCTTTCTTT. The full variable domain, in which reference TRBV5-4 and TRBJ1-1 provide the parts outside the CDR3, is ETGVTQSPTHLIKTRGQQVTLRCSSQSGHNTVSWYQQALGQGPQFIFQYYREEENGRGNFPPRFSGLQFPNYSSELNVNALELDDSALYLCASSLEWGAEAFFGQGTRLTVV.

V and J are TRBV25-1 and TRBJ2-1, with D unclear. V lost 3 bases and J lost 6, with 12 bases in between. CDR3 length: 14 amino acids. The germline V gene has CDR1 MGHDK and CDR2 SYGVNS. CDR3 protein: CASSEEGRANEQFF. CDR3 bases: TGTGCCAGCAGTGAGGAAGGCCGGGCCAATGAGCAGTTCTTC.

The V call is TRBV7-8, the J call TRBJ2-6; D is unresolved. The V end lost 5 bases, the J end lost 2 bases, and 19 bases lay between the germline ends. This CDR3 spans 18 amino acids. Germline assignment: CDR1 SGHVS and CDR2 FQNEAQ. As DNA, the CDR3 is TGTGCCAGCAGCACCCCCACCCTCCGGGTCACTGGGGCCAACGTCCTGACTTTC. Translating gives CASSTPTLRVTGANVLTF.

For the CDR3, the DNA is TGTGCCAGCAGTGGACAGGGGGCTAATAATGAAAAACTGTTTTTT. This translates into CASSGQGANNEKLFF. The gene calls are TRBV2 and TRBJ1-4; TRBD1 matches at 10 bases. V lost 4 bases and J lost 4; bases outside the gene matches: 3. The CDR3 extends over 15 amino acids. Germline V lookup: CDR1 SNHLY, CDR2 FYNNEI.

The V call is TRBV19, the J call TRBJ2-1; D perhaps matches TRBD1 (5 bases). This CDR3 contains 15 residues. Germline loops: CDR1 LNHDA, CDR2 SQIVND (reference sequence). The V gene lost 6 bases and the J gene lost 10 bases, with 22 bases spanning the gap. For the CDR3, the DNA is TGTGCCAGTAGCGGTCACGGGCAGGGAAATGGGGAGCAGTTCTTC. This gives the protein CASSGHGQGNGEQFF.

This clone has more than one count but fewer than ten. The rearrangement uses TRBV7-2 and TRBJ2-7; 11 bases fit TRBD2. V dropped 5 bases and J dropped 0; count of bases not matched to a gene: 3. The CDR3 spans 15 residues. Germline CDR1 reads SGHTA; CDR2 reads FQGNSA. CDR3 amino acids: CASSATSGSSYEQYF. The CDR3 DNA follows: TGTGCCAGCAGCGCTACTAGCGGGAGCTCCTACGAGCAGTACTTC.

The chain has TRBV6-1 and TRBJ2-2; 7 nucleotides line up with TRBD1. The germline V gene has CDR1 MNHNS and CDR2 SASEGT. The CDR3 has 15 residues. V gave up 8 bases and J gave up 4 bases; unmatched junction bases: 10. The CDR3 DNA sequence: TGTGCCAGCCTTAAGACAGGGATCGGCACCGGGGAGCTGTTTTTT. Translating it yields CASLKTGIGTGELFF.

This clone was counted a few times. The chain has TRBV28 and TRBJ2-7, with D possibly being TRBD1 (5 bases). CDR1 and CDR2 (germline): MDHEN, SYDVKM. This CDR3 comprises 15 residues. Trimming left V 1 base short and J 3 bases short, with 13 bases between. CDR3 residues: CASSLSPQGLYEQYF. CDR3 DNA: TGTGCCAGCAGTTTATCCCCGCAGGGCCTCTACGAGCAGTACTTC.

As concerns this clone: Its ends do not fully match the called genes, so a read error is possible. The chain combines TRBV2 with TRBJ1-5; 7 nucleotides match TRBD1. CDR1 is SNHLY and CDR2 is FYNNEI in the germline V gene. The CDR3 extends over 15 amino acids. The CDR3 here is CASREADRVDQPQHF. The CDR3 nucleotides are TGTGCCAGCAGGGAAGCTGACAGGGTGGATCAGCCCCAGCATTTT.

Concerning this clone itself: The junction shows a germline mismatch at one end, possibly a read error. The rearrangement links TRBV19 to TRBJ2-5; D uncertain. The CDR3 covers 13 residues. Germline CDR1 is LNHDA and CDR2 is SQIVND (reference sequence). CDR3 DNA sequence: TGTGCCACTAGTAACAACCGCCAAGAGACCCAGTACTTC. This encodes CATSNNRQETQYF.

The chain uses TRBV5-4 and TRBJ2-7; TRBD2 is a possible D gene (5 bases). Germline loops: CDR1 SGHNT, CDR2 YYREEE (reference sequence). The germline V and J ends were trimmed by 0 bases and 1 base, with 8 bases remaining between them. This CDR3 is built from 14 residues. CDR3 bases: TGTGCCAGCAGCTTGGATGAGGGTTCCTACGAGCAGTACTTC. It is translated as CASSLDEGSYEQYF.

The genes are TRBV5-1 and TRBJ1-2; possibly TRBD1 for D (5 bases). The CDR3 consists of 13 residues. CDR1 is SGHRS and CDR2 is YFSETQ in the germline V gene. Trimming removed 3 bases at V and 2 bases at J, with 8 bases between. The CDR3 region is CASSWEGNYGYTF. The CDR3 DNA is TGCGCCAGCAGCTGGGAGGGGAACTATGGCTACACCTTC.

The gene calls are TRBV7-9 and TRBJ2-3; D ambiguous. The CDR3 totals 13 residues. Trimming took off 2 bases at V and 2 bases at J, with 5 bases between the two ends. CDR1 is SEHNR and CDR2 is FQNEAQ in the germline V gene (reference sequence). The CDR3 nucleotides are TGTGCCAGCAGCTTAACGGACACAGATACGCAGTATTTT. This encodes CASSLTDTDTQYF.